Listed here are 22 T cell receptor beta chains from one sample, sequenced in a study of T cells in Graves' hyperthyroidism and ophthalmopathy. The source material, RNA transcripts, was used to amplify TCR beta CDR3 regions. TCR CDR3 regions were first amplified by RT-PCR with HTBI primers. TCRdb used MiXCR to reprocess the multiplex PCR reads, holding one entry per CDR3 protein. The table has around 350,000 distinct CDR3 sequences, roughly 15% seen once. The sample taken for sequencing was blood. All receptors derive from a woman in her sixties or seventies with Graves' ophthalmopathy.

In DNA, the CDR3 is TGCAGTGCCTTAACTCGTGGATCTAGCGGGGCCTACGAGCAGTACTTC. Protein product: CSALTRGSSGAYEQYF. V and J are TRBV20-1 and TRBJ2-7, with TRBD2 identical over 9 bases. Germline V gene lookup returns CDR1 DFQATT and CDR2 SNEGSKA (reference sequence). CDR3 size: 16 residues. J was trimmed by 2 bases and V by 6 bases; bases with no gene match: 14.

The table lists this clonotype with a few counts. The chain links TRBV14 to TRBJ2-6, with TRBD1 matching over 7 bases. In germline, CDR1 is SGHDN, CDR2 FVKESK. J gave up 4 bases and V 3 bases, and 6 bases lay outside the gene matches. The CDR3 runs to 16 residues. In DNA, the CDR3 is TGTGCCAGCAGCCAGGAGACAGGGTCCGGGGCCAACGTCCTGACTTTC. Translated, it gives CASSQETGSGANVLTF.

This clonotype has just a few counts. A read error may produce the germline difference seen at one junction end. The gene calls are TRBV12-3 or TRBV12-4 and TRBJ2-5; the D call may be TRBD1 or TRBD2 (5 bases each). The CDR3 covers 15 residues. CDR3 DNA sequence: TGTGCCAGCAGTTTAGTATTCGGGACGGAGGAGACCCGGTACTTC. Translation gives CASSLVFGTEETRYF.

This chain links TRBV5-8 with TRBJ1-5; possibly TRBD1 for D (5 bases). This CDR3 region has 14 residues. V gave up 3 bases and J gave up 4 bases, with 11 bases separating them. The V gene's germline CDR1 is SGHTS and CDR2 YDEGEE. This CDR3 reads CASSSRRTNQPQHF. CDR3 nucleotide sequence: TGTGCCAGCAGCTCCAGACGGACAAATCAGCCCCAGCATTTT. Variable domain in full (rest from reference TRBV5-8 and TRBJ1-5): EAGVTQSPTHLIKTRGQQATLRCSPISGHTSVYWYQQALGLGLQFLLWYDEGEERNRGNFPPRFSGRQFPNYSSELNVNALELEDSALYLCASSSRRTNQPQHFGDGTRLSIL.

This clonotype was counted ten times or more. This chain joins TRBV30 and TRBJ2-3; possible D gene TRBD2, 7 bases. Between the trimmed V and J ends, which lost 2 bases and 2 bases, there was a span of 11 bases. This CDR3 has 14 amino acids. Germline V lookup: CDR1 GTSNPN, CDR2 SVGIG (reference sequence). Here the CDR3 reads CAWSPGGNTDTQYF. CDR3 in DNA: TGTGCCTGGAGTCCGGGGGGCAACACAGATACGCAGTATTTT.

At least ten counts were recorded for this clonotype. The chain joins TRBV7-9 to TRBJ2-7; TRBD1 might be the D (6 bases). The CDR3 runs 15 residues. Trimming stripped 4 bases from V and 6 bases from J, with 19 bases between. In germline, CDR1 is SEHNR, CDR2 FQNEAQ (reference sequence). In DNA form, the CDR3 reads TGTGCCAGCAGCTCTACCCGTACACAGGGTACCGAGCAGTACTTC. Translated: CASSSTRTQGTEQYF.

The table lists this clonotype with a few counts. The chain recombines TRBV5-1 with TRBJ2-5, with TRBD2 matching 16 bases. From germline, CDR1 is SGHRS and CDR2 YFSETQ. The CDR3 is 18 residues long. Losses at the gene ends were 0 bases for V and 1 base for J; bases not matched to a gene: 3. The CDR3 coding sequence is TGCGCCAGCAGCTTGGCGGGACTAGCGGGAGGGGCCCAAGAGACCCAGTACTTC. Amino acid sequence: CASSLAGLAGGAQETQYF.

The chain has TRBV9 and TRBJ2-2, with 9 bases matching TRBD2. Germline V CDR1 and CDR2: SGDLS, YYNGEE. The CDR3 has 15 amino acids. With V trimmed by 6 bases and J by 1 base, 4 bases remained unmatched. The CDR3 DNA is TGTGCCAGCACCGGGACTAGCAGGAACACCGGGGAGCTGTTTTTT. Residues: CASTGTSRNTGELFF.

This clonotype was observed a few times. CDR3 protein: CASIGAPGELFF. The CDR3 coding sequence is TGTGCCAGCATAGGAGCGCCGGGGGAGCTGTTTTTT. The chain combines TRBV12-3 or TRBV12-4 with TRBJ2-2; D remains unclear. The CDR3 is 12 amino acids. V shed 7 bases and J shed 8 bases, with 11 bases lying between them.

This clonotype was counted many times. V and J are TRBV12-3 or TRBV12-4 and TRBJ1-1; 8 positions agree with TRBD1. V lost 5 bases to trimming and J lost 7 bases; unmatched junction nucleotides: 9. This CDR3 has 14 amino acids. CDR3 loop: CASSPLDRVSEAFF. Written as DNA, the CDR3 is TGTGCCAGCAGTCCCCTGGACAGGGTTAGTGAAGCTTTCTTT.

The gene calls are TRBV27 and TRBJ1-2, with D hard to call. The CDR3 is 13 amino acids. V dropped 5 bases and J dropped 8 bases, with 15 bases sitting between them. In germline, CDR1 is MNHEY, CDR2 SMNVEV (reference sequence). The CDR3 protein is CASSDKARWGYTF. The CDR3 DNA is TGTGCCAGCAGTGACAAGGCAAGGTGGGGCTACACCTTC.

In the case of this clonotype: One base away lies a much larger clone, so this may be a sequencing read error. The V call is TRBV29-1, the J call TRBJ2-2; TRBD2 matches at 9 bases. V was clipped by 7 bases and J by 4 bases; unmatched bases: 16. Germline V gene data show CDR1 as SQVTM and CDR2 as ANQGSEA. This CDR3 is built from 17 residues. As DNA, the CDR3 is TGCAGCGCAGACGGGGCGGGAGGGCCGGCGAGCACCGGGGAGCTGTTTTTT. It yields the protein CSADGAGGPASTGELFF.

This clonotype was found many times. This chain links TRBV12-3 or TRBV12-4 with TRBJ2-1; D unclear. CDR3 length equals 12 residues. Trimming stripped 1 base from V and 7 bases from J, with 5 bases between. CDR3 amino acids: CASSLVENEQFF. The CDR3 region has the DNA TGTGCCAGCAGTTTAGTTGAGAATGAGCAGTTCTTC.

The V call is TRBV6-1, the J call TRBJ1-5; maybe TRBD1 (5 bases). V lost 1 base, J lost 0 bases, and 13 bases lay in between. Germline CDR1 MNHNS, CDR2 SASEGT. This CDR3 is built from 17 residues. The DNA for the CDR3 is TGTGCCAGCAGTGAAGGGACGGGGACCTATAGCAATCAGCCCCAGCATTTT. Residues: CASSEGTGTYSNQPQHF.

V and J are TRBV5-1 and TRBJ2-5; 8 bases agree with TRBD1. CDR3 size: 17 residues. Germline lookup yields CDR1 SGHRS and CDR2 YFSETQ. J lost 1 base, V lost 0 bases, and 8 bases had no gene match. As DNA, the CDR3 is TGCGCCAGCAGCTTGGCCCCCCAGGGGGCGTTCCAAGAGACCCAGTACTTC. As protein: CASSLAPQGAFQETQYF.

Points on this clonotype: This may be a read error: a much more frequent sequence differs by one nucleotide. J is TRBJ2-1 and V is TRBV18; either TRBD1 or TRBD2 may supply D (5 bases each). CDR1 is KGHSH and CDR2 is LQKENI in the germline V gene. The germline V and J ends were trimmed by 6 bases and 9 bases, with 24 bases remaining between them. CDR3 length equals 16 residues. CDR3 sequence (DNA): TGTGCCAGCTCCCCGCTACCGGGGCAGGAACTGGGTGAGCAGTTCTTC. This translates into CASSPLPGQELGEQFF. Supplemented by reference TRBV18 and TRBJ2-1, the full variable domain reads NAGVMQNPRHLVRRRGQEARLRCSPMKGHSHVYWYRQLPEEGLKFMVYLQKENIIDESGMPKERFSAEFPKEGPSILRIQQVVRGDSAAYFCASSPLPGQELGEQFFGPGTRLTVL.

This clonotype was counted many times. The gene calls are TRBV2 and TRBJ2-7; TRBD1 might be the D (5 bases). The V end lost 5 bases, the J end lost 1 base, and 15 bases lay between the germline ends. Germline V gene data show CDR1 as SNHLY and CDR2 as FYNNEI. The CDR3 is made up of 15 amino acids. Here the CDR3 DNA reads TGTGCCAGCAGTAACCAGGGCCTCCTATCCTACGAGCAGTACTTC. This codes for CASSNQGLLSYEQYF.

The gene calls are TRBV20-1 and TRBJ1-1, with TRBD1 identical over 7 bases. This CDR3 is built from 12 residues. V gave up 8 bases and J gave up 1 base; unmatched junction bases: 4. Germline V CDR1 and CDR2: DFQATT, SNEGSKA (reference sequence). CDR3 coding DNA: TGCAGTCCGGGACAGCCGAACACTGAAGCTTTCTTT. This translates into CSPGQPNTEAFF.

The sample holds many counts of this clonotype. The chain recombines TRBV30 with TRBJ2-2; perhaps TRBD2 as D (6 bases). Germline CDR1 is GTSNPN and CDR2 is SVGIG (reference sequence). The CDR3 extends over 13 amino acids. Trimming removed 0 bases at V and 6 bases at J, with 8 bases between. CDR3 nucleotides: TGTGCCTGGAGTGTACGACTAGCCGGGGAGCTGTTTTTT. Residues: CAWSVRLAGELFF.

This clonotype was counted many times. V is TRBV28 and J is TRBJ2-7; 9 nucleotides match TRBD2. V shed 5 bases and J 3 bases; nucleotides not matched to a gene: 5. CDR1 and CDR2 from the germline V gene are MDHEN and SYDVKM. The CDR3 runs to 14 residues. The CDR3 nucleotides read TGTGCCAGCAGTGCCCGACTAGCGGACTACGAGCAGTACTTC. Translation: CASSARLADYEQYF.

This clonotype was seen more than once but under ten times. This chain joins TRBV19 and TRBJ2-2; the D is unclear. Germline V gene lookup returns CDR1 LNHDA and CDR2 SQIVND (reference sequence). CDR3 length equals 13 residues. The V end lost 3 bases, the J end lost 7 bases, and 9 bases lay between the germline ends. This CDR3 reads CASSIGFLGELFF. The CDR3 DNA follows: TGTGCCAGTAGTATCGGGTTCCTCGGGGAGCTGTTTTTT.

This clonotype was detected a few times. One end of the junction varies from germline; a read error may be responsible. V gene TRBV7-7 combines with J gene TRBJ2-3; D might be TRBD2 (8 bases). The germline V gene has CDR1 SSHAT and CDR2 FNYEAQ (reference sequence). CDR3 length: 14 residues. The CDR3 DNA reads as TGTGCTAGCAGCTTAGCGGGGACAGCCTATCCGCAGTATTTT. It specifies CASSLAGTAYPQYF. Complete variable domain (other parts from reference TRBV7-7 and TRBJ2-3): GAGVSQSPRYKVTKRGQDVTLRCDPISSHATLYWYQQALGQGPEFLTYFNYEAQPDKSGLPSDRFSAERPEGSISTLTIQRTEQRDSAMYRCASSLAGTAYPQYFGPGTRLTVL.